The subject of this entry is one T cell receptor (beta chain). The data are from a study of T cell changes during pregnancy in multiple sclerosis. Germline V CDR1 and CDR2: ENHRY, SYGVKD. The CDR3 runs 15 residues. V shed 2 bases and J shed 2 bases, with 11 bases lying between them. Repertoires were generated with immunoSEQ multiplex PCR, while TCRdb's copy carries only in-frame clones and drops some. The data show about 110,000 clones, about 89% seen once. This chain connects TRBV10-3 to TRBJ2-3; tentatively, D is TRBD1 (5 bases). The TCR originated in a female donor with multiple sclerosis, enrolled in a pregnancy study. The sequenced sample was peripheral blood, obtained before pregnancy. The CDR3 DNA follows: TGTGCCATCAGTGAGAGCACAGGATTCACAGATACGCAGTATTTT. This sequence encodes CAISESTGFTDTQYF.